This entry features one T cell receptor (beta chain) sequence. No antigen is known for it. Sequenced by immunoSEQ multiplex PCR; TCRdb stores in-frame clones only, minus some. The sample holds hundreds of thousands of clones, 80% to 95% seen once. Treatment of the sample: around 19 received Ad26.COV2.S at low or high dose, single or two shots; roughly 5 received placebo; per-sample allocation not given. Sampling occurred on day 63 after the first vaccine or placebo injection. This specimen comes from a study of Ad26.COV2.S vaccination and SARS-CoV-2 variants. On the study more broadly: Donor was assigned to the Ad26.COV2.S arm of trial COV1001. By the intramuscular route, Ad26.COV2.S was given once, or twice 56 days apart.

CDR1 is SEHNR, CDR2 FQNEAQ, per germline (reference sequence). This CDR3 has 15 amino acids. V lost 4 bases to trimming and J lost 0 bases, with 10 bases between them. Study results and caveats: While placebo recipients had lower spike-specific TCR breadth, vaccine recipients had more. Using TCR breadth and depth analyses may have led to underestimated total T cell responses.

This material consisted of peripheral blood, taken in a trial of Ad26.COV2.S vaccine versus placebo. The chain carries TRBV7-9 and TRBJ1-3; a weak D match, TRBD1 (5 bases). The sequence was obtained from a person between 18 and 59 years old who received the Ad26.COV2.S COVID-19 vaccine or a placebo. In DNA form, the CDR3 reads TGTGCCAGCAGCTCGACAGAGTCCTCTGGAAACACCATATATTTT. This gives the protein CASSSTESSGNTIYF.